This T cell receptor (beta chain) was identified in a study of cytomegalovirus exposure and HLA in healthy donors. This CDR3 has 11 residues. From germline, CDR1 is DFQATT and CDR2 SNEGSKA (reference sequence). V lost 6 bases and J lost 10, with 16 bases in between. 60 Vbeta and 13 Jbeta primers were used in PCR. Here immunoSEQ multiplex PCR was the method, and the copy in TCRdb shows in-frame clones only, minus some. The sample records more than 90,000 clones, about 70% being singletons. The sample was PBMCs. The V gene is TRBV20-1, the J gene TRBJ2-7; possible D gene TRBD1, 5 bases. The receptor's source is a woman aged 40 to 55 in good health and CMV-seronegative. This CDR3 is CSANGQPVQYF. CDR3 sequence (DNA): TGCAGTGCAAACGGACAACCAGTACAGTACTTC.